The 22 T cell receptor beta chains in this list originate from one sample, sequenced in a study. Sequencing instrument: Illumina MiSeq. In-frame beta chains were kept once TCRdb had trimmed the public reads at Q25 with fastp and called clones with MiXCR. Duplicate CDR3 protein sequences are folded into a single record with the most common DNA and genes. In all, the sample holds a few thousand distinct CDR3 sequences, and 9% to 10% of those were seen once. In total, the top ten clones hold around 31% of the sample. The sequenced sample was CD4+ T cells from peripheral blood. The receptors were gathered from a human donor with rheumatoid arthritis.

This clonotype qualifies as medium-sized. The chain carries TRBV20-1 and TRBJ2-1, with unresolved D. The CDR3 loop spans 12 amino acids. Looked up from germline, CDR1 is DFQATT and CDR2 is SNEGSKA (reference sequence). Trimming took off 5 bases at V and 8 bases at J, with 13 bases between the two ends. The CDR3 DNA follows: TGCAGTGCTCTGCGCGAAATGGATGAGCAGTTCTTC. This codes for CSALREMDEQFF.

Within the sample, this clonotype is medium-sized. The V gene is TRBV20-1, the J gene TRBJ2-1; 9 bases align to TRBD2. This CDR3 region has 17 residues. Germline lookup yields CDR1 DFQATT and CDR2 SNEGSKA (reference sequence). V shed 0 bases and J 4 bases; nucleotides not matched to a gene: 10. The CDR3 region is CSARDRLGLAGYNEQFF. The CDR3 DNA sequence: TGCAGTGCTAGAGATCGGCTTGGGCTAGCGGGGTACAATGAGCAGTTCTTC.

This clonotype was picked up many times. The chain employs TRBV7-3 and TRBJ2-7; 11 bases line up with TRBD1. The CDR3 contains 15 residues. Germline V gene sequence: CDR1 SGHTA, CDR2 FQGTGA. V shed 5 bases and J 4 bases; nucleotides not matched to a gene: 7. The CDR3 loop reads CASSAAGQGVYEQYF. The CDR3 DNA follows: TGTGCCAGCAGCGCCGCGGGACAGGGGGTGTACGAGCAGTACTTC. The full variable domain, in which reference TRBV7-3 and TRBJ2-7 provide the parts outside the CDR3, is GAGVSQTPSNKVTEKGKYVELRCDPISGHTALYWYRQSLGQGPEFLIYFQGTGAADDSGLPNDRFFAVRPEGSVSTLKIQRTERGDSAVYLCASSAAGQGVYEQYFGPGTRLTVT.

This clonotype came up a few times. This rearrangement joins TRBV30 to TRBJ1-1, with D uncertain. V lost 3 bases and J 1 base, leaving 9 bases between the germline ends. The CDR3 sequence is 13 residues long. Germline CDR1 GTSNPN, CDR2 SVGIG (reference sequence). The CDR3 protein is CAWRVDGNTEAFF. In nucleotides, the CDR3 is TGTGCCTGGAGAGTGGATGGGAACACTGAAGCTTTCTTT.

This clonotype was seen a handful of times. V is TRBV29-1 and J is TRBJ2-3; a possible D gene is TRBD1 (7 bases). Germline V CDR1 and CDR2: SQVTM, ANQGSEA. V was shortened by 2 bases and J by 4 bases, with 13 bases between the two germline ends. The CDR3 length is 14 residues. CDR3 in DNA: TGCAGCGTTGAATCAGGGGGAGGTGCAGATACGCAGTATTTT. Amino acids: CSVESGGGADTQYF.

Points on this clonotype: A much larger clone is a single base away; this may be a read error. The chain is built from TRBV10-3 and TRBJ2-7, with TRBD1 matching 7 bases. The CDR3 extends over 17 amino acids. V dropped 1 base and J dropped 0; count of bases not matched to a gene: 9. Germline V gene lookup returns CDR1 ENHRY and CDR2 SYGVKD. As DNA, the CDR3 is TGTGCCATCAGTGAGTTGGATTGGACAGGAAACTCCTACGAGCAGTACTTC. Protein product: CAISELDWTGNSYEQYF.

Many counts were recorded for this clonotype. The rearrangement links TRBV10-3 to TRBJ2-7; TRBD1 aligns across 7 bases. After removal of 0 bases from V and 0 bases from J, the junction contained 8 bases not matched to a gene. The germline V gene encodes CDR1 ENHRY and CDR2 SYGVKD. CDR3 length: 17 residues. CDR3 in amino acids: CAISESDWTGNSYEQYF. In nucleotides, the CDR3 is TGTGCCATCAGTGAGTCGGATTGGACAGGAAACTCCTACGAGCAGTACTTC.

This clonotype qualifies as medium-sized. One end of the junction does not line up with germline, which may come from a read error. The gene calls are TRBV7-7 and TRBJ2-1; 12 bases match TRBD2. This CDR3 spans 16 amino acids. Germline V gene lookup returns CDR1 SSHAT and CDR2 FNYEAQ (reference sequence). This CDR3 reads CASSLGLAGGDNEQFF. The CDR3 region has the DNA TGTGCTAGCAGCTTAGGGCTAGCGGGAGGGGACAATGAGCAGTTCTTC.

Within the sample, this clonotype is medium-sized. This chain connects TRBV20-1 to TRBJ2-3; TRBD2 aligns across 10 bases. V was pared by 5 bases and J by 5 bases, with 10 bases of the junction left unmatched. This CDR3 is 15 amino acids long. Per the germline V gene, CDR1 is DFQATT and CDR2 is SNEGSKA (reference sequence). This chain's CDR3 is CSAPQREGLGDTQYF. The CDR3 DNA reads TGCAGTGCTCCACAGCGGGAGGGCCTGGGAGATACGCAGTATTTT.

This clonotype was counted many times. The CDR3 region is CASSSGGVGTEAFF. The CDR3 DNA is TGTGCCAGCAGCTCCGGGGGAGTCGGCACTGAAGCTTTCTTT. The rearrangement uses TRBV28 and TRBJ1-1; D is possibly TRBD1 (5 bases). The germline V gene encodes CDR1 MDHEN and CDR2 SYDVKM. V was trimmed by 6 bases and J by 4 bases, leaving 15 bases between them. The CDR3 loop spans 14 amino acids.

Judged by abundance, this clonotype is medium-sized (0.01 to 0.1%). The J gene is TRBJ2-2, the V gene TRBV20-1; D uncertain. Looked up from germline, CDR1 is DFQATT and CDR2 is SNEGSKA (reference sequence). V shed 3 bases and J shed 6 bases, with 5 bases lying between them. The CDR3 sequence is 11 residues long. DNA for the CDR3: TGCAGTGCTAGTGGACCCGGGGAGCTGTTTTTT. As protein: CSASGPGELFF.

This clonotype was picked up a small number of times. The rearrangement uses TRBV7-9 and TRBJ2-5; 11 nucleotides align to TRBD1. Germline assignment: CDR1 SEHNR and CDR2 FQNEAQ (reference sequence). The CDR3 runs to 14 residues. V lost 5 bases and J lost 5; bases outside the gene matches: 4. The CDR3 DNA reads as TGTGCCAGCAGCAGGACAGGGGGCGAGGAGACCCAGTACTTC. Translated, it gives CASSRTGGEETQYF.

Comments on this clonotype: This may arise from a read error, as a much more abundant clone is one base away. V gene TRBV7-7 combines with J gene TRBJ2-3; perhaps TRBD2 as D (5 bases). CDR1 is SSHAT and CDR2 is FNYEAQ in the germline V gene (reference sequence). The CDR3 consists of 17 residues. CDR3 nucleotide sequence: TGTGCTAGCAGCCCCGGTCTGAGGGAAGTGGGCACAGATACGCAGTATTTT. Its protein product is CASSPGLREVGTDTQYF.

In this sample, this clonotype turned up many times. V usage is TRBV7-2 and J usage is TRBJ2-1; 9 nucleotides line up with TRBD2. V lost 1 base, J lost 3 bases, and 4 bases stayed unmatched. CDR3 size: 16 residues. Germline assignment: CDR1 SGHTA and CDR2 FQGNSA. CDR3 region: CASSLVAGGLYNEQFF. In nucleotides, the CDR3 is TGTGCCAGCAGCTTAGTCGCGGGAGGGCTCTACAATGAGCAGTTCTTC.

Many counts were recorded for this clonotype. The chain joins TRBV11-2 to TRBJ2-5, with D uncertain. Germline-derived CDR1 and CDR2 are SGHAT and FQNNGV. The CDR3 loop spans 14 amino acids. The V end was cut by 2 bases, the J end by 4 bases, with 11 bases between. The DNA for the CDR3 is TGTGCCAGCAGCTTATTGGGGAACCCAGAGACCCAGTACTTC. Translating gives CASSLLGNPETQYF.

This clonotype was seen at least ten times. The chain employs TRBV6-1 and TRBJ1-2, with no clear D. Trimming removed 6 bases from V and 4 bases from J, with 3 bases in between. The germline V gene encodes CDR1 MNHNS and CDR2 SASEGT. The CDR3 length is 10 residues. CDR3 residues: CASRLYGYTF. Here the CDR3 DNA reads TGTGCCAGCAGACTCTATGGCTACACCTTC.

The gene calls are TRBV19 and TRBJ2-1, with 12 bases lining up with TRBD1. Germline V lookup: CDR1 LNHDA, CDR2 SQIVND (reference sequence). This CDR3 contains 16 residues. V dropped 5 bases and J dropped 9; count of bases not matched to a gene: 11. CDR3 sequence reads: CASSSGTGGRSGEQFF. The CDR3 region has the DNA TGTGCCAGTAGTTCCGGGACAGGGGGCCGGTCGGGTGAGCAGTTCTTC.

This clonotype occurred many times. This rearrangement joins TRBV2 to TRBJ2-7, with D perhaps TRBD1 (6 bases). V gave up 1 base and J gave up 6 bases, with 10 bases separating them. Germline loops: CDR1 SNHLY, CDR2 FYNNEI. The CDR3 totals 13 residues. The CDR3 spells CASSEDRAAEQYF. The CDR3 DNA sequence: TGTGCCAGCAGTGAAGACAGGGCCGCCGAGCAGTACTTC.

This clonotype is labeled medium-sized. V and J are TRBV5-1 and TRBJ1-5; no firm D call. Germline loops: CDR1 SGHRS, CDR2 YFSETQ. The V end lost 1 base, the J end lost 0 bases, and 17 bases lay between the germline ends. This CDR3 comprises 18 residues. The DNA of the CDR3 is TGCGCCAGCAGCTTGACTCCTAATTCACCCTATAGCAATCAGCCCCAGCATTTT. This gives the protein CASSLTPNSPYSNQPQHF.

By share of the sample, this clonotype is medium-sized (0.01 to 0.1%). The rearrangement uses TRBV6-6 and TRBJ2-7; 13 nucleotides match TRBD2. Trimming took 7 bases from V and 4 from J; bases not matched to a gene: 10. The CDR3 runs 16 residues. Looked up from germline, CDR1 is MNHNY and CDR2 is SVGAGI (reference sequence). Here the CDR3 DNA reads TGTGCCAGCACTCTAAAGGGACTAGCGGGAACGTACGAGCAGTACTTC. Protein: CASTLKGLAGTYEQYF.

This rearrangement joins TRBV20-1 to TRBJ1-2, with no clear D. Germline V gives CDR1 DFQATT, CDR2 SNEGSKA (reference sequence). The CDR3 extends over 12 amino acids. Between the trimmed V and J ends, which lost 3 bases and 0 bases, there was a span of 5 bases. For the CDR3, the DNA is TGCAGTGCTAGGTCGCCTAACTATGGCTACACCTTC. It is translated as CSARSPNYGYTF.

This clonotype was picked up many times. This CDR3 reads CASSLASGTFQYF. Written as DNA, the CDR3 is TGCGCCAGCAGCCTGGCAAGTGGGACTTTTCAATACTTC. The chain carries TRBV4-1 and TRBJ2-5, with a weak D call TRBD2 (6 bases). Trimming stripped 4 bases from V and 14 bases from J, with 20 bases between. Germline values: CDR1 MGHRA, CDR2 YSYEKL. The CDR3 runs to 13 residues.